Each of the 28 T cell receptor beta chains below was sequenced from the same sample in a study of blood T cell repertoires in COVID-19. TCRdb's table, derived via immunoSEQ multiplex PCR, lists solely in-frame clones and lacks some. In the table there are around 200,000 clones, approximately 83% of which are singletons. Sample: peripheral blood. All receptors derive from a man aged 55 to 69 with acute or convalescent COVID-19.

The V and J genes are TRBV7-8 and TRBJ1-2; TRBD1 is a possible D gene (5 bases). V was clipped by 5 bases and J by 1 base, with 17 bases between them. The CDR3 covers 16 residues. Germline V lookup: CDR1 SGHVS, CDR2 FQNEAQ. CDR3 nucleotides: TGTGCCAGCAGCCCGCGGGACGGCGGAATTAACTATGGCTACACCTTC. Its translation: CASSPRDGGINYGYTF.

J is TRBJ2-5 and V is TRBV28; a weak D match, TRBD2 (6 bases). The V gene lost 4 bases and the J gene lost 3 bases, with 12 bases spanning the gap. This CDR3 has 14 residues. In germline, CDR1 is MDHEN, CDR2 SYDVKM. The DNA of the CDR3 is TGTGCCAGCAGTTCCCCCCCGGGAGAAGAGACCCAGTACTTC. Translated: CASSSPPGEETQYF.

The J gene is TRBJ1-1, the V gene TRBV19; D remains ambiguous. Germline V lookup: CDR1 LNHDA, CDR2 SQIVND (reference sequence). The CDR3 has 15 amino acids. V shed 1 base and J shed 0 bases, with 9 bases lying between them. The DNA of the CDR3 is TGTGCCAGTAGTATAGCCCAGGTTATGAACACTGAAGCTTTCTTT. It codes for CASSIAQVMNTEAFF.

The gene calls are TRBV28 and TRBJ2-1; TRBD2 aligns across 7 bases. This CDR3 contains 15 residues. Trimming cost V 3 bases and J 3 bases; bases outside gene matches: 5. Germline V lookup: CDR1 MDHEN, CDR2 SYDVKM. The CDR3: CASSFAGALYNEQFF. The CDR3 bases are TGTGCCAGCAGTTTCGCGGGAGCCCTCTACAATGAGCAGTTCTTC.

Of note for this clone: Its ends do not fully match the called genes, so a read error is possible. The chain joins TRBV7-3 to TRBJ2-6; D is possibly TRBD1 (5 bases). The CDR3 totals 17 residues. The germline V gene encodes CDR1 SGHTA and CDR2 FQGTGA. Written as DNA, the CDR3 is TGTGCCAGCAGCCTAACCCCGACAGACTCTGGGGCCAACGTCCTGACTTTC. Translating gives CASSLTPTDSGANVLTF.

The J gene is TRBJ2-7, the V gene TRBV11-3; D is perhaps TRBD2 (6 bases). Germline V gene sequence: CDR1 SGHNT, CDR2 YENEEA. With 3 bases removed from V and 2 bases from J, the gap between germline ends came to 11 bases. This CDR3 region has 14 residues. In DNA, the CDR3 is TGTGCCAGCAGCTTTAATGGGAGGCCCTACGAGCAGTACTTC. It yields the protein CASSFNGRPYEQYF.

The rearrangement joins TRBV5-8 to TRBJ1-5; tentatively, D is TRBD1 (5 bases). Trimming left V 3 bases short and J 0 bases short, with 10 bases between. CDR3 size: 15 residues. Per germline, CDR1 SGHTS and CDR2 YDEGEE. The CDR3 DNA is TGTGCCAGCAGCTGGCGGGGCTTTAGCAATCAGCCCCAGCATTTT. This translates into CASSWRGFSNQPQHF.

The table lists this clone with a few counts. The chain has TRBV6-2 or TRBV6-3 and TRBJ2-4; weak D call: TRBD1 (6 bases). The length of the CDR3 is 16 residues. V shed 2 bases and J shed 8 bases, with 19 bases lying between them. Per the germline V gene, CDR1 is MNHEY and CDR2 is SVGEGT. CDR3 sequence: CASSYGGRLEGDIQYF. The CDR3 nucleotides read TGTGCCAGCAGTTACGGGGGCCGTCTAGAGGGGGACATTCAGTACTTC.

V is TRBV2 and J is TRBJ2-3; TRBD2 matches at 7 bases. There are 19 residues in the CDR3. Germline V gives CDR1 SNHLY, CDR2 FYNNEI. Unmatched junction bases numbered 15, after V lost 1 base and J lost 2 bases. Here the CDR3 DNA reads TGTGCCAGCAGTGAAGTCGGGGCTAGCGGCCTAAAATTCACAGATACGCAGTATTTT. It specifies CASSEVGASGLKFTDTQYF.

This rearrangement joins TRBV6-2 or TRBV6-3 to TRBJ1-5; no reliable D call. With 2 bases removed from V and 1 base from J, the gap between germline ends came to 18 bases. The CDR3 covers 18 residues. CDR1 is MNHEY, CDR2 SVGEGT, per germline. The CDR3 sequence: CASSYRVGENESNQPQHF. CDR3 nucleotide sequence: TGTGCCAGCAGTTACCGGGTGGGTGAGAACGAGAGCAATCAGCCCCAGCATTTT.

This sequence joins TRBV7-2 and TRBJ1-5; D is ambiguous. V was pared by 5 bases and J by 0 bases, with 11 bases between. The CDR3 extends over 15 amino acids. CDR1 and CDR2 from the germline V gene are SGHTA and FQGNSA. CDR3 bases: TGTGCCAGCAGCCCCAGTACATATAGCAATCAGCCCCAGCATTTT. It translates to CASSPSTYSNQPQHF.

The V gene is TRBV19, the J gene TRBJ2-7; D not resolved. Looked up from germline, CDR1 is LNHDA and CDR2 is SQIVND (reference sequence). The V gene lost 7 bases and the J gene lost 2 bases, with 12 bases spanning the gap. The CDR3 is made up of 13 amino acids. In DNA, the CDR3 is TGTGCCAGTACGGCAGGTTCTCCCTACGAGCAGTACTTC. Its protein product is CASTAGSPYEQYF.

CDR3 loop: CASSGRGTGVPEAFF. The CDR3 nucleotides are TGTGCCAGCAGCGGGCGGGGGACAGGGGTTCCTGAAGCTTTCTTT. The V call is TRBV3-1 (or the pseudogene TRBV3-2), the J call TRBJ1-1; 10 positions agree with TRBD1. There are 15 residues in the CDR3. Trimming at V came to 5 bases and at J to 6 bases, leaving 9 bases not matched to a gene. The germline CDR1 and CDR2 sequences are LGHDT and YNNKEL (reference sequence).

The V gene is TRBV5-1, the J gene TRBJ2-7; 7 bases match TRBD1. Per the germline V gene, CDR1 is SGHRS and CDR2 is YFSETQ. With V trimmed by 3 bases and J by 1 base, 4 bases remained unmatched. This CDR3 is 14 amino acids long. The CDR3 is CASSSGQFSYEQYF. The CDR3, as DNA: TGCGCCAGCAGCTCGGGACAGTTTTCCTACGAGCAGTACTTC. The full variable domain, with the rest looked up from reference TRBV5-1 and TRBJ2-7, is KAGVTQTPRYLIKTRGQQVTLSCSPISGHRSVSWYQQTPGQGLQFLFEYFSETQRNKGNFPGRFSGRQFSNSRSEMNVSTLELGDSALYLCASSSGQFSYEQYFGPGTRLTVT.

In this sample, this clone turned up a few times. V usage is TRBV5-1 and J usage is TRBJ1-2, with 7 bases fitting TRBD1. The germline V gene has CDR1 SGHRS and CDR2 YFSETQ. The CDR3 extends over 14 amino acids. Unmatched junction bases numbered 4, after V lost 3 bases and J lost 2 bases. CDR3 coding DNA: TGCGCCAGCAGCTCCCGGGACAGCAACTATGGCTACACCTTC. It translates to CASSSRDSNYGYTF.

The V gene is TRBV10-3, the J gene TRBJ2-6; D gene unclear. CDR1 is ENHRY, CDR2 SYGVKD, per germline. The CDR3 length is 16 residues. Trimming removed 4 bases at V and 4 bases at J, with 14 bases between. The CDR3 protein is CAISGKVGSGANVLTF. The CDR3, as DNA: TGTGCCATCAGTGGCAAGGTGGGCTCGGGGGCCAACGTCCTGACTTTC.

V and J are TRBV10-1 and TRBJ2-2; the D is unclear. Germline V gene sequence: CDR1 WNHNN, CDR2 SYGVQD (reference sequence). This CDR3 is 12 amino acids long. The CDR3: CALTDQNGELFF. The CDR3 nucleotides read TGCGCTCTCACAGACCAAAACGGGGAGCTGTTTTTT.

The CDR3 protein is CASSTTGAHSGNTIYF. The CDR3 DNA is TGTGCCAGCAGTACCACAGGGGCGCACTCTGGAAACACCATATATTTT. The chain uses TRBV28 and TRBJ1-3, with 7 bases matching TRBD1. CDR1 and CDR2 from the germline V gene are MDHEN and SYDVKM. Unmatched junction bases numbered 7, after V lost 5 bases and J lost 0 bases. The CDR3 extends over 16 amino acids.

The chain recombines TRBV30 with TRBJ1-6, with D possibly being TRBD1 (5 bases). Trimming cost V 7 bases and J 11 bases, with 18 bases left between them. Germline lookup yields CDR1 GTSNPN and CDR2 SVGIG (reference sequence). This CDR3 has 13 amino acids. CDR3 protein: CASSGQGIAPLHF. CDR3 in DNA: TGTGCCTCAAGCGGGCAGGGTATTGCACCCCTCCACTTT.

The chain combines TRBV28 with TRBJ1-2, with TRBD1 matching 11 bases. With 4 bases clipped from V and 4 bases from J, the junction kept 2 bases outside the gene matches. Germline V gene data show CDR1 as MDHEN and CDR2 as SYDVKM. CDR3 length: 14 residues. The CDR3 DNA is TGTGCCAGCAGTTCCGGACAGGGGGCCTATGGCTACACCTTC. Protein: CASSSGQGAYGYTF.

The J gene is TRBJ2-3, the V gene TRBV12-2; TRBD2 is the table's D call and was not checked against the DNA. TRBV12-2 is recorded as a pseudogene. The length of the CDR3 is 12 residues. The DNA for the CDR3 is TGTGCAAGTCGCCCCCCGGGAGATACGCAGTATTTT. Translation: CASRPPGDTQYF.

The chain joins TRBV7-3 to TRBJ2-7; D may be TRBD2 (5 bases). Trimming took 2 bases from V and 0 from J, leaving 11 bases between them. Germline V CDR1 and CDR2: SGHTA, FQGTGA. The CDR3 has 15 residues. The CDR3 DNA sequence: TGTGCCAGCAGCTTAGCCAGCGGACCCTCCTACGAGCAGTACTTC. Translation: CASSLASGPSYEQYF.

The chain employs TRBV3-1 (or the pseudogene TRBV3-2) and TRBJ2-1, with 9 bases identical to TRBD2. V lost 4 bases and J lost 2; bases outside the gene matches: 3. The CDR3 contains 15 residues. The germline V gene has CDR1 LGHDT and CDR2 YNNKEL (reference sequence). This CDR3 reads CASSPLAGPYNEQFF. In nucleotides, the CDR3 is TGTGCCAGCAGCCCCCTAGCGGGACCCTACAATGAGCAGTTCTTC.

The CDR3 DNA follows: TGCGCCAGCAGCCAGGGGGTTGGGACTGAAGCTTTCTTT. Protein sequence: CASSQGVGTEAFF. The V and J genes are TRBV5-1 and TRBJ1-1, with 7 bases fitting TRBD1. Germline V gene data show CDR1 as SGHRS and CDR2 as YFSETQ. The CDR3 extends over 13 amino acids. After removal of 4 bases from V and 5 bases from J, the junction contained 5 bases not matched to a gene.

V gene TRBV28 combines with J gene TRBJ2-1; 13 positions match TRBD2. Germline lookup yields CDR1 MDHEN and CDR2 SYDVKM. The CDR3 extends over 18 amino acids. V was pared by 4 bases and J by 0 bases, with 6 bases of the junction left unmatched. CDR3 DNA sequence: TGTGCCAGCAGTTCCGGGACTAGCGGGAAAAGCTCCTACAATGAGCAGTTCTTC. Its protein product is CASSSGTSGKSSYNEQFF.

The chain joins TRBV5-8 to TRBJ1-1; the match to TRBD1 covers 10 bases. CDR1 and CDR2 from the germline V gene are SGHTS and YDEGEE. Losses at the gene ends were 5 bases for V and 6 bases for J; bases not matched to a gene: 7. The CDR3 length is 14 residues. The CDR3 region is CASRKDRGLAEAFF. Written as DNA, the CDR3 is TGTGCCAGCAGAAAAGACAGGGGGCTGGCTGAAGCTTTCTTT. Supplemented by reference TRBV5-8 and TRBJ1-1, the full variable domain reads EAGVTQSPTHLIKTRGQQATLRCSPISGHTSVYWYQQALGLGLQFLLWYDEGEERNRGNFPPRFSGRQFPNYSSELNVNALELEDSALYLCASRKDRGLAEAFFGQGTRLTVV.

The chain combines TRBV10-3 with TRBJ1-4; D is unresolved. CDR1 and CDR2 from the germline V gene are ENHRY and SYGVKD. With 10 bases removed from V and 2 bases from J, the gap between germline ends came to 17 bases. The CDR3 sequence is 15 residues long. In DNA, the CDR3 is TGTGCCACCCTGTCAAGCCTCAGGACTAATGAAAAACTGTTTTTT. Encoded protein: CATLSSLRTNEKLFF.

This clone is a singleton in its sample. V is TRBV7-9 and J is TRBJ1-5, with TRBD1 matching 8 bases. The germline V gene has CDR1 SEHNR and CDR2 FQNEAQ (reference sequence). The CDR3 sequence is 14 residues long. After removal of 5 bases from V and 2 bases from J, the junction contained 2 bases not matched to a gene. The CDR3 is CASSADRGNQPQHF. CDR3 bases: TGTGCCAGCAGCGCGGACAGGGGCAATCAGCCCCAGCATTTT.